A selection of T cell receptor beta chains follows, all from one sample in a study of vaccination and CD4 T cells after COVID-19. From the PCR reads, TCRdb called clonotypes with MiXCR, one entry per CDR3 protein. The table has more than 20,000 distinct CDR3 sequences, roughly 46% seen once. Their cognate antigens are unknown. This sample comprised CD4+ T cells from blood, cultured in vitro, obtained about 7 months after SARS-CoV-2 vaccination. The receptor source for this set is a human donor who had recovered from COVID-19. The CDR3 runs from the conserved cysteine through the conserved F or W. Each record gives: clone size, D gene, V gene, J gene, CDR3 DNA, CDR3 protein. A D gene is named only where the DNA matches it firmly. Clone size appears in some rows only: once, few, many, or a class for an expanded clone.

once	.	TRBV27	TRBJ2-4	TGTGCCAGCAGTTTAGCTCAGGACCTTGTACAGTACTTC	CASSLAQDLVQYF
few	.	TRBV19	TRBJ1-2	TGTGCCAGTAGTAGGGGCAGGGTTTATGGCTACACCTTC	CASSRGRVYGYTF
.	TRBD1	TRBV19	TRBJ2-5	TGTGCCAGTAGTACATCCGGGACAGGGTTCCGAGAGACCCAGTACTTC	CASSTSGTGFRETQYF
.	.	TRBV6-5	TRBJ1-1	TGTGCCAGCAGTTACACTGTGAACACTGAAGCTTTCTTT	CASSYTVNTEAFF
.	TRBD1	TRBV27	TRBJ2-1	TGTGCCAGCAGAAGTCTCCCCTGGGCTCCCAAAGGGGGCGATGAGCAGTTCTTC	CASRSLPWAPKGGDEQFF
few	.	TRBV27	TRBJ2-5	TGTGCCAGCAGTGGGGGGCCCCAAGAGACCCAGTACTTC	CASSGGPQETQYF
.	.	TRBV6-5	TRBJ2-5	TGTGCCAGCAGTTACAGGCCGGGGGCGAGAGGAGAGACCCAGTACTTC	CASSYRPGARGETQYF
medium-sized	TRBD1	TRBV20-1	TRBJ2-5	TGCAGTGCTAGAGATGACAGGGGAGAGACCCAGTACTTC	CSARDDRGETQYF
.	.	TRBV6-2/TRBV6-3	TRBJ2-1	TGTGCCAGCAGCCTTCTTCATGGGAAGCAGTTCTTC	CASSLLHGKQFF
.	.	TRBV6-5	TRBJ2-7	TGTGCCAGCAGTTTCCGGGGAGACGAGCAGTACTTC	CASSFRGDEQYF
few	.	TRBV20-1	TRBJ2-4	TGCAGTGCTAGAGTAGACCCCGCCAAAAACATTCAGTACTTC	CSARVDPAKNIQYF
.	.	TRBV20-1	TRBJ1-1	TGCAGTGCCTCGGACGGAGAAGCTTTCTTT	CSASDGEAFF
few	.	TRBV20-1	TRBJ1-2	TGCAGTGCTAGCGATGGCCATGGCTACACCTTC	CSASDGHGYTF
once	TRBD1	TRBV6-1	TRBJ1-5	TGTGCCAGCAGACGCACCAGACAGGGGTTTAATCAGCCCCAGCATTTT	CASRRTRQGFNQPQHF
.	.	TRBV6-1	TRBJ2-3	TGTGCCAGCAGCAACTTAGTGAATACGCAGTATTTT	CASSNLVNTQYF
.	TRBD1	TRBV7-2	TRBJ1-1	TGTGCCAGCAGCTTAGTCGGCCAGGGGGGCACTGAAGCTTTCTTT	CASSLVGQGGTEAFF
.	.	TRBV20-1	TRBJ2-3	TGCAGTGCTAGAGATTCTGTAACGGATACGCAGTATTTT	CSARDSVTDTQYF
.	.	TRBV15	TRBJ2-5	TGTGCCACCAGCAGAGTTGGAGGGGGCGAGACCCAGTACTTC	CATSRVGGGETQYF
.	TRBD1	TRBV19	TRBJ1-5	TGTGCCAGTAGTATGTGGGGACAGGGGGCGAATCAGCCCCAGCATTTT	CASSMWGQGANQPQHF
.	.	TRBV7-9	TRBJ2-7	TGTGCCAGCAGCCCACTTGGACTCCTCGAGCAGTACTTC	CASSPLGLLEQYF
few	TRBD2	TRBV7-6	TRBJ2-2	TGTGCCAGCAGCTTACGTCTGGCGGGAGATGGCACCGGGGAGCTGTTTTTT	CASSLRLAGDGTGELFF
few	.	TRBV7-2	TRBJ1-2	TGTGCCAGCAGCTTATCATCCTATGGCTACACCTTC	CASSLSSYGYTF
.	.	TRBV29-1	TRBJ2-7	TGCAGCGCCCGGAAATTGGGGTCCTACGAGCAGTACTTC	CSARKLGSYEQYF
.	.	TRBV6-5	TRBJ1-2	TGTGCCAGCAGCCCTCAACAGGACCCCCACTATGGCTACACCTTC	CASSPQQDPHYGYTF
medium-sized	TRBD2	TRBV4-1	TRBJ2-5	TGCGCCAGCAGCCAAGGACTAGCGGAGTACCAAGAGACCCAGTACTTC	CASSQGLAEYQETQYF
.	.	TRBV7-8	TRBJ2-5	TGTGCCAGCAGCTTTAACGGAGAGACCCAGTACTTC	CASSFNGETQYF
few	.	TRBV28	TRBJ1-5	TGTGCTAGCAGTTTGGTCAATCAGCCCCAGCATTTT	CASSLVNQPQHF
.	TRBD2	TRBV20-1	TRBJ2-7	TGCAGTGCCCTGGGACTAGCGGGGGAATACGAGCAGTACTTC	CSALGLAGEYEQYF
few	.	TRBV20-1	TRBJ2-7	TGCAGTGCTAGTCGCAGGGCCTACGAGCAGTACTTC	CSASRRAYEQYF
.	TRBD1	TRBV6-1	TRBJ1-2	TGTGCCAGCAGCCAGGACAGGGGGTATGGCTACACCTTC	CASSQDRGYGYTF
.	.	TRBV4-2	TRBJ2-5	TGTGCCAGCAGCCAATCCGGCTGGAGGGGGGGTCAAGAGACCCAGTACTTC	CASSQSGWRGGQETQYF
.	TRBD2	TRBV7-9	TRBJ2-1	TGTGCCAGCAGCTTAATGGGTATGAGACTAGCGGGAGTAGATGAGCAGTTCTTC	CASSLMGMRLAGVDEQFF
few	.	TRBV4-2	TRBJ1-1	TGTGCCAGCAGCCAAGGACGGCTTGCCGCTGAAGCTTTCTTT	CASSQGRLAAEAFF
few	TRBD2	TRBV7-2	TRBJ2-1	TGTGCCAGCAGCATCGCTAGCGGGAGAGCGTACAATGAGCAGTTCTTC	CASSIASGRAYNEQFF
.	TRBD1	TRBV10-3	TRBJ2-3	TGTGCCATCAGGGATCCGGGACAGGACACAGATACGCAGTATTTT	CAIRDPGQDTDTQYF
.	.	TRBV6-5	TRBJ2-7	TGTGCCAGCAGCTACTCTTCCAACAGCTACGAGCAGTACTTC	CASSYSSNSYEQYF
few	TRBD1	TRBV7-2	TRBJ1-2	TGTGCCAGCAGCTTAACGCCTATAGTCACAGGGGGCGCTTACTATGGCTACACCTTC	CASSLTPIVTGGAYYGYTF
.	.	TRBV20-1	TRBJ2-7	TGCAGTGCTAGAGATGGGGGCAGAAACCCCTACGAGCAGTACTTC	CSARDGGRNPYEQYF
few	TRBD1	TRBV18	TRBJ1-2	TGTGCCAGCTCATCGGACAGGGGGCGTGTGGGCTACACCTTC	CASSSDRGRVGYTF
.	TRBD1	TRBV4-3	TRBJ1-2	TGCGCCAGCAGCCAGGCCAACAGGGGGCACGGCTACACCTTC	CASSQANRGHGYTF
few	TRBD2	TRBV20-1	TRBJ2-7	TGCAGTGCTAGGCCGGGACTAGCGTTCTACGAGCAGTACTTC	CSARPGLAFYEQYF
.	.	TRBV20-1	TRBJ2-5	TGCAGTGCTAGAGGTCAACTGATCCAAGAGACCCAGTACTTC	CSARGQLIQETQYF
.	.	TRBV7-2	TRBJ2-1	TGTGCCAGCAGCTCCCCCGGGACGGCTTACAATGAGCAGTTCTTC	CASSSPGTAYNEQFF
.	.	TRBV7-2	TRBJ1-2	TGTGCCAGCAGTCTGGGACGTAACTATGGCTACACCTTC	CASSLGRNYGYTF
.	.	TRBV21-1	TRBJ2-6	TGTGCCAGCTTCCGCCCTAGAGTGTCTCTAAGCTCTGGGGCCAACGTCCTGACTTTC	CASFRPRVSLSSGANVLTF
few	TRBD1	TRBV20-1	TRBJ1-1	TGCAGTGCTAGATGGGGACAGGGAGGAGTAGGAGCTTTCTTT	CSARWGQGGVGAFF
few	.	TRBV24-1	TRBJ2-3	TGTGCCACCAGTGATGCCGCAGATACGCAGTATTTT	CATSDAADTQYF
.	.	TRBV20-1	TRBJ2-3	TGCAGTGCCAGCACAGATACGCAGTATTTT	CSASTDTQYF
few	.	TRBV2	TRBJ1-2	TGTGCCAGCAGTGACAGCGCCGGCTATGGCTACACCTTC	CASSDSAGYGYTF
.	.	TRBV29-1	TRBJ2-3	TGCAGCGTTGATGTCTCGGTGGATACGCAGTATTTT	CSVDVSVDTQYF